A single T cell receptor (beta chain) is shown here with its context. As yet, its antigen is unknown. The sample belongs to a study of T cell responses to AZD1222 COVID-19 vaccine. Whole-study context: Some second doses came at about 4 weeks and others at about 12 weeks; these were pooled.

CDR3 length equals 16 residues. After removal of 0 bases from V and 1 base from J, the junction contained 3 bases not matched to a gene. The V gene's germline CDR1 is SGDLS and CDR2 YYNGEE. Profiled with immunoSEQ multiplex PCR; TCRdb holds only in-frame clones, not every one. This table has around 100,000 clones, around 85% appearing once. Whole-study findings and limits: An increase in Spike-specific TCR breadth and depth was observed after two AZD1222 doses. It was only after the peak T cell response that any repertoires were sampled. It should be noted that donors were predominantly white British and more often female, and clonal diversity was possibly underestimated.

The chain recombines TRBV9 with TRBJ1-1, with 10 nucleotides matching TRBD1. This specimen consisted of peripheral blood, obtained on day 0 of AZD1222 vaccination. The receptor's source is an adult in good health. The CDR3 here is CASSVATGGSNTEAFF. DNA for the CDR3: TGTGCCAGCAGCGTAGCGACAGGGGGCTCGAACACTGAAGCTTTCTTT.